A selection of T cell receptor beta chains follows, all from one sample in a study of cytomegalovirus exposure and HLA in healthy donors. Data came from immunoSEQ multiplex PCR; TCRdb stores just in-frame clones and leaves some out. The table records a few hundred thousand clones, about nine tenths of them present only once. Material for sequencing was PBMCs. These receptors were collected from a woman between 18 and 29 years old in good health and CMV-seronegative. Each CDR3 is given with its conserved first and last residue. A D gene is named only where the DNA matches it firmly. Size is omitted from some rows. Given values are once, few, many or a class for expanded clones.

j_call d_call clone_size v_call cdr3_nt cdr3_aa
TRBJ2-1 TRBD1 NA TRBV7-2 TGTGCCAGCAGCCGGAGGGAGACAGGGGAGGATGAGCAGTTCTTC CASSRRETGEDEQFF
TRBJ2-2 TRBD2 NA TRBV18 TGTGCCAGCTCACGCAGGACTAGCGGGAGTTTTTTGGAACCGAACACCGGGGAGCTGTTTTTT CASSRRTSGSFLEPNTGELFF
TRBJ1-1 NA NA TRBV28 TGTGCCAGCAGTTATCAGGGGCGGGTGAACACTGAAGCTTTCTTT CASSYQGRVNTEAFF
TRBJ2-1 TRBD2 NA TRBV27 TGTGCCAGCAGTTCCGCCGGGACTAGCGGGAGGAAGCAGTTCTTC CASSSAGTSGRKQFF
TRBJ1-2 NA NA TRBV5-8 TGTGCCAGCAACCGGGACACCGCTAACTATGGCTACACCTTC CASNRDTANYGYTF
TRBJ1-1 NA NA TRBV7-8 TGTGCCAGCAGCTTATCGGGGATAATGAACACTGAAGCTTTCTTT CASSLSGIMNTEAFF
TRBJ2-2 NA NA TRBV6-1 TGTGCCAGCACTATATTAAACACCGGGGAGCTGTTTTTT CASTILNTGELFF
TRBJ2-7 NA NA TRBV30 TGTGCCTGGAGCGGGGGGACATCGGGTGAGCAGTACTTC CAWSGGTSGEQYF
TRBJ2-1 TRBD2 NA TRBV14 TGTGCCAGCAGCCAAGATTTACTAGCGGGAACGCAGTTCTTC CASSQDLLAGTQFF
TRBJ2-2 NA NA TRBV5-1 TGCGCCAGCAGCTTGGAGGGGCCGGGCGGGCTGTTTTTT CASSLEGPGGLFF
TRBJ2-6 NA NA TRBV27 TGTGCCAGCAGTATAAGAGTTGGACAATCTGGGGCCAACGTCCTGACTTTC CASSIRVGQSGANVLTF
TRBJ2-2 TRBD2 NA TRBV4-3 TGCGCCAGCAGCCAAGATCTACTAGCGGGAACTCCAGGAACCGGGGAGCTGTTTTTT CASSQDLLAGTPGTGELFF
TRBJ2-7 TRBD2 few TRBV5-1 TGCGCCAGCAGCTTCCGATATATAGCGGGAGAGAGGTACGAGCAGTACTTC CASSFRYIAGERYEQYF
TRBJ2-1 NA NA TRBV10-2 TGCGCCAGCAGTGGGGGCGTGTTGTACAATGAGCAGTTCTTC CASSGGVLYNEQFF
TRBJ2-7 NA NA TRBV18 TGTGCCAGCTCACCAAACCGGGGAGGGGGAACCTACGAGCAGTACTTC CASSPNRGGGTYEQYF
TRBJ2-7 NA NA TRBV4-1 TGCGCCAGCAGCCAAGAAGGCGGGATCGTAAACGAGCAGTACTTC CASSQEGGIVNEQYF
TRBJ2-1 TRBD2 once TRBV2 TGTGCCAGCTGTGTTGCTAGCGGGGACAATGAGCAGTTCTTC CASCVASGDNEQFF
TRBJ2-7 TRBD1 NA TRBV28 TGTGCCAGCAGTTTAGGAACCCTCAACAGGGGTAGGCCCTACGAGCAGTACTTC CASSLGTLNRGRPYEQYF
TRBJ1-1 NA NA TRBV29-1 TGCAGCGTTGCTTTAGGGGTCATGAACACTGAAGCTTTCTTT CSVALGVMNTEAFF
TRBJ2-3 NA NA TRBV6-5 TGTGCCAGCAGTTACTCGATCACAGGCACAGATACGCAGTATTTT CASSYSITGTDTQYF
TRBJ1-1 NA NA TRBV6-1 TGTGCCAGCAGTCCCAAACAGGGCCTGAACACTGAAGCTTTCTTT CASSPKQGLNTEAFF
TRBJ2-5 NA NA TRBV9 TGTGCCAGCAGCGGACCGGGACAAGAGACCCAGTACTTC CASSGPGQETQYF
TRBJ2-7 TRBD1 NA TRBV6-1 TGTGCCAGCAGATCGGGACAGATCTACGAGCAGTACTTC CASRSGQIYEQYF
TRBJ1-2 NA NA TRBV6-5 TGTGCCAGCAGTAAAGGCGCAGGGGTCCTGGGTGGCTACACCTTC CASSKGAGVLGGYTF
TRBJ1-1 NA once TRBV5-4 TGTGCCAGCAGCTTGTTTGGGGCCCCTGAAGCTTTCTTT CASSLFGAPEAFF